One sample yielded the 21 T cell receptor beta chains listed below, sequenced in a study of beta chain features in type 1 diabetes. TCRB transcripts that were expressed got sequenced, as all of the isolated RNA had been reverse transcribed. The table came from immunoSEQ multiplex PCR; TCRdb's copy has only in-frame clones and leaves some out. The sample has some 900,000 clones, roughly a sixth seen once. The specimen sequenced was naive CD4+ T cells from blood. The receptors come from a woman aged 18-29 years in good health.

The chain joins TRBV11-2 to TRBJ2-6; the D call may be TRBD1 or TRBD2 (6 bases each). From germline, CDR1 is SGHAT and CDR2 FQNNGV. V was trimmed by 2 bases and J by 0 bases, leaving 11 bases between them. There are 17 residues in the CDR3. In nucleotides, the CDR3 is TGTGCCAGCAGCTTAAGGGGGGCCAGCTCTGGGGCCAACGTCCTGACTTTC. Its translation is CASSLRGASSGANVLTF.

This clone was recorded a few times. The chain recombines TRBV4-2 with TRBJ2-7, with 8 positions matching TRBD2. CDR3 size: 15 residues. CDR1 and CDR2 (germline): LGHNA, YNFKEQ. V trimming: 4 bases; J trimming: 7 bases; junction bases outside the gene matches: 12. The CDR3 DNA follows: TGTGCCAGCAGCCCTGATCGGACGGGAGGGTTAGAGCAGTACTTC. Translation: CASSPDRTGGLEQYF.

This chain links TRBV10-3 with TRBJ1-2; 9 bases align to TRBD1. Germline CDR1 and CDR2: ENHRY and SYGVKD. The CDR3 is 13 amino acids. The V gene end was trimmed by 6 bases and the J gene end by 4 bases; junction bases not matched to a gene: 3. This CDR3 is CAIRGGQGYGYTF. CDR3 nucleotides: TGTGCCATCAGAGGGGGACAGGGCTATGGCTACACCTTC.

A note on this clone: Its ends do not fully match the called genes, so a read error is possible. This chain joins TRBV2 and TRBJ1-2, with no clear D. Per the germline V gene, CDR1 is SNHLY and CDR2 is FYNNEI. There are 11 residues in the CDR3. The CDR3 coding sequence is TGTGCCAGCAGTGACGGTTGGTCAGGCCGCTTC. This codes for CASSDGWSGRF. The full variable domain, in which reference TRBV2 and TRBJ1-2 provide the parts outside the CDR3, is EPEVTQTPSHQVTQMGQEVILRCVPISNHLYFYWYRQILGQKVEFLVSFYNNEISEKSEIFDDQFSVERPDGSNFTLKIRSTKLEDSAMYFCASSDGWSGRFGSGTRLTVV.

This clone has more than one count but fewer than ten. This chain uses TRBV14 with TRBJ1-1; possible D gene TRBD1, 5 bases. Germline V gene lookup returns CDR1 SGHDN and CDR2 FVKESK. The CDR3 covers 15 residues. The germline V and J ends were trimmed by 4 bases and 4 bases, with 16 bases remaining between them. CDR3 DNA sequence: TGTGCCAGCAGCCCCTCAGACGCTGGGGGCACTGAAGCTTTCTTT. It is translated as CASSPSDAGGTEAFF.

This clone was detected a few times. At the DNA level, this CDR3 is encoded by other sequences in the same sample as well. The chain is built from TRBV2 and TRBJ2-5, with TRBD2 matching 9 bases. This CDR3 spans 13 amino acids. The V segment lost 7 bases and the J segment 3 bases; nucleotides outside the gene matches: 3. Germline V lookup: CDR1 SNHLY, CDR2 FYNNEI. The CDR3, as DNA: TGTGCCAGCAAATCTAGCGGGAAAGAGACCCAGTACTTC. As protein: CASKSSGKETQYF.

This clone was seen only a few times. The chain uses TRBV6-5 and TRBJ2-7, with a tentative D call TRBD2 (6 bases). The germline V and J ends were trimmed by 5 bases and 4 bases, with 18 bases remaining between them. The germline gives CDR1 MNHEY, CDR2 SVGAGI. The CDR3 consists of 15 residues. For the CDR3, the DNA is TGTGCCAGCAGTGCCTACCGGGACTCCTTTTACGAGCAGTACTTC. Encoded protein: CASSAYRDSFYEQYF.

This sequence joins TRBV5-1 and TRBJ2-3; D remains ambiguous. This CDR3 is built from 13 residues. V was clipped by 1 base and J by 3 bases, with 6 bases between them. CDR1 is SGHRS and CDR2 is YFSETQ in the germline V gene. Here the CDR3 reads CASSLWGTDTQYF. CDR3 DNA: TGCGCCAGCAGCTTGTGGGGAACAGATACGCAGTATTTT.

This clone was detected only a few times. The chain links TRBV9 to TRBJ2-5; TRBD2 matches 8 bases. Germline values: CDR1 SGDLS, CDR2 YYNGEE. The CDR3 runs to 16 residues. V lost 6 bases to trimming and J lost 3 bases; unmatched junction nucleotides: 13. CDR3 protein: CASTPTVGLGKETQYF. The CDR3 DNA is TGTGCCAGCACCCCGACCGTGGGACTAGGGAAAGAGACCCAGTACTTC.

The gene calls are TRBV14 and TRBJ2-5; D is perhaps TRBD1 or TRBD2 (6 bases each). V shed 8 bases and J shed 11 bases, with 24 bases lying between them. This CDR3 comprises 14 residues. Germline V CDR1 and CDR2: SGHDN, FVKESK. The CDR3 is CASSPYRDRREQYF. The DNA of the CDR3 is TGTGCCAGCTCACCCTACAGGGATAGGAGGGAGCAGTACTTC.

V is TRBV10-3 and J is TRBJ1-2; D remains ambiguous. V was shortened by 3 bases and J by 2 bases, with 10 bases between the two germline ends. From germline, CDR1 is ENHRY and CDR2 SYGVKD. The CDR3 length is 14 residues. The CDR3 bases are TGTGCCATCAGTGACAACGGGGTAAACTATGGCTACACCTTC. Translation gives CAISDNGVNYGYTF.

The rearrangement uses TRBV7-2 and TRBJ1-5, with D maybe TRBD1 (6 bases). CDR3 length: 15 amino acids. V gave up 5 bases and J gave up 4 bases, with 15 bases separating them. CDR1 is SGHTA and CDR2 is FQGNSA in the germline V gene. CDR3 amino acids: CASSPSRTANQPQHF. The CDR3 DNA follows: TGTGCCAGCAGCCCATCCCGGACAGCTAATCAGCCCCAGCATTTT.

This clone has more than one count but fewer than ten. The chain links TRBV6-8 to TRBJ1-2; D perhaps matches TRBD1 (6 bases). From germline, CDR1 is MNHGY and CDR2 SAAAGT. V lost 5 bases, J lost 3 bases, and 13 bases lay in between. This CDR3 region has 14 residues. The CDR3 nucleotides read TGTGCCAGCAGTACCCCCGGGGGCTACTATGGCTACACCTTC. The encoded protein is CASSTPGGYYGYTF.

This clone has a handful of counts. This chain uses TRBV5-1 with TRBJ2-5; no reliable D call. The CDR3 is made up of 13 amino acids. With 4 bases removed from V and 7 bases from J, the gap between germline ends came to 14 bases. In germline, CDR1 is SGHRS, CDR2 YFSETQ. Written as DNA, the CDR3 is TGCGCCAGCAGCCCAAACACGGTTGGGACCCAGTACTTC. It yields the protein CASSPNTVGTQYF.

This clone was recorded a few times. The V call is TRBV11-2, the J call TRBJ2-1, with 10 nucleotides matching TRBD2. The ends lost 2 bases at V and 12 bases at J; junction bases unmatched: 10. The length of the CDR3 is 15 residues. Germline loops: CDR1 SGHAT, CDR2 FQNNGV. CDR3 DNA sequence: TGTGCCAGCAGCTTACCCCGTTCTAGCGGGAGTTTGCAGTTCTTC. Translating it yields CASSLPRSSGSLQFF.

The chain employs TRBV4-2 and TRBJ2-7; TRBD2 matches at 11 bases. Germline V gene data show CDR1 as LGHNA and CDR2 as YNFKEQ. The V segment lost 0 bases and the J segment 5 bases; nucleotides outside the gene matches: 9. The CDR3 totals 17 residues. This CDR3 is CASSQEGGTSGRHEQYF. The CDR3, as DNA: TGTGCCAGCAGCCAAGAGGGGGGAACTAGCGGGAGACACGAGCAGTACTTC.

This clone was seen a few times. The rearrangement joins TRBV4-3 to TRBJ2-7; D is ambiguous. The V end was cut by 4 bases, the J end by 4 bases, with 17 bases between. CDR3 length: 15 residues. The germline gives CDR1 LGHNA, CDR2 YSLEER. The CDR3 DNA follows: TGCGCCAGCAGCCTTGCCTATGGGCTCCTATACGAGCAGTACTTC. Residues: CASSLAYGLLYEQYF.

This clone was recorded a few times. The chain couples TRBV15 to TRBJ2-7, with TRBD2 as a possible D gene (6 bases). There are 17 residues in the CDR3. Trimming shortened V by 0 bases and J by 0 bases, and 15 bases separated the two germline ends. From germline, CDR1 is LNHNV and CDR2 YYDKDF (reference sequence). Written as DNA, the CDR3 is TGTGCCACCAGCAGAGATAGAGTAGCGGAAGACTCCTACGAGCAGTACTTC. Its translation: CATSRDRVAEDSYEQYF.

This clone was recorded once. The V and J genes are TRBV6-1 and TRBJ2-1; no definite D call. Germline assignment: CDR1 MNHNS and CDR2 SASEGT. CDR3 length: 13 residues. V dropped 1 base and J dropped 8 bases, with 9 bases sitting between them. CDR3 loop: CASSEGAFYEQFF. As DNA, the CDR3 is TGTGCCAGCAGTGAAGGGGCCTTCTATGAGCAGTTCTTC.

In regard to this clone: Other DNA sequences from this sample encode an identical CDR3 as well. The genes are TRBV7-8 and TRBJ2-7; either TRBD1 or TRBD2 may fit D (5 bases each). Germline V CDR1 and CDR2: SGHVS, FQNEAQ. This CDR3 is 13 amino acids long. The ends were cut back, 2 bases at V and 4 bases at J, with 9 bases in the middle. CDR3 amino acids: CASSLLGGYEQYF. The CDR3 coding sequence is TGTGCCAGCAGCTTACTTGGGGGATACGAGCAGTACTTC. Complete variable domain (other parts from reference TRBV7-8 and TRBJ2-7): GAGVSQSPRYKVAKRGQDVALRCDPISGHVSLFWYQQALGQGPEFLTYFQNEAQLDKSGLPSDRFFAERPEGSVSTLKIQRTQQEDSAVYLCASSLLGGYEQYFGPGTRLTVT.

V gene TRBV7-2 combines with J gene TRBJ1-2; 7 positions match TRBD1. V was clipped by 5 bases and J by 6 bases; unmatched bases: 9. CDR1 is SGHTA and CDR2 is FQGNSA in the germline V gene. The CDR3 is 14 residues long. CDR3 DNA: TGTGCCAGCAGCACCTACAGGGGTACCGATGGCTACACCTTC. Protein sequence: CASSTYRGTDGYTF.